Listed below are T cell receptor beta chains from one sample, sequenced in a study of T cell responses to AZD1222 COVID-19 vaccine. Assay: immunoSEQ multiplex PCR; the TCRdb copy retains only in-frame clones and omits some. The top ten hold roughly 6.6% of the sample, which has 130,000 or so clones, 94% seen once. The input for sequencing was peripheral blood, taken on day 0 of AZD1222 vaccination. The source of these receptors is an adult in good health. The CDR3 runs from the conserved cysteine through the conserved F or W. Each record gives: J gene, CDR3 length, V gene, CDR3 protein.

TRBJ2-1 18 TRBV4-1 CASSQDPFASGSYNEQFF
TRBJ2-1 16 TRBV5-1 CASSFDRGSSYNEQFF
TRBJ2-1 14 TRBV29-1 CSVSPQRRVNEQFF
TRBJ2-5 16 TRBV28 CASSSVGQGARETQYF
TRBJ2-5 16 TRBV3-1/TRBV3-2 CASSPLAGGDQETQYF
TRBJ2-2 16 TRBV6-1 CASSETVPLNTGELFF
TRBJ1-5 16 TRBV28 CASPTQTGLCNQPQHF
TRBJ2-1 14 TRBV2 CASSEALLGNEQFF
TRBJ1-3 15 TRBV3-1/TRBV3-2 CASSQDWVLGNTIYF
TRBJ2-3 14 TRBV7-9 CASSRTSVADTQYF
TRBJ2-2 15 TRBV9 CASSVGAGGPGELFF
TRBJ2-3 15 TRBV6-2/TRBV6-3 CASSPTSGRSDTQYF
TRBJ2-1 15 TRBV4-1 CASSQAGTAIDEQFF
TRBJ2-1 13 TRBV12-5 CADYTRSYNEQFF
TRBJ2-5 13 TRBV6-5 CASRAGGTETQYF
TRBJ1-1 14 TRBV5-1 CASSLGQTNTEAFF
TRBJ2-3 16 TRBV5-1 CASSSGTGGNTDTQYF
TRBJ1-6 16 TRBV7-9 CASSLAGTGSNSPLHF
TRBJ1-4 17 TRBV24-1 CATSDPTPGTGGEKLFF
TRBJ1-2 15 TRBV24-1 CATSDPRTPGYGYTF
TRBJ2-3 17 TRBV14 CASSRGLAGDGTDTQYF
TRBJ2-3 15 TRBV5-5 CASSSGTGVTDTQYF
TRBJ2-2 14 TRBV28 CASSSVYLTGELFF
TRBJ2-7 15 TRBV4-1 CASSQVRTGYYEQYF
TRBJ1-2 14 TRBV9 CASSVTGGDYGYTF
TRBJ1-1 13 TRBV7-8 CASSLYKGTEAFF
TRBJ1-1 13 TRBV18 CASSSGENTEAFF
TRBJ1-4 14 TRBV28 CASRTGTTNEKLFF
TRBJ2-3 14 TRBV10-3 CASKTSQSTDTQYF
TRBJ2-1 16 TRBV6-2/TRBV6-3 CASSYRLAGSHNEQFF
TRBJ1-2 14 TRBV5-1 CASSPGQGASGYTF
TRBJ2-1 13 TRBV27 CASSLTSGSGEFF
TRBJ2-1 16 TRBV18 CASSPPSGRAYNEQFF
TRBJ2-1 19 TRBV7-6 CASSLVPLAELSSYNEQFF
TRBJ2-1 18 TRBV28 CASSWTGGTRFSYNEQFF
TRBJ2-5 14 TRBV11-2 CASSHWTGDETQYF
TRBJ1-3 13 TRBV5-1 CASSLASGNTIYF
TRBJ2-1 17 TRBV5-1 CASSLGLAGGSYNEQFF
TRBJ2-3 15 TRBV15 CATSRARASTDTQYF
TRBJ1-2 15 TRBV6-6 CASSSDTPNVFGYTF